The rows below give T cell receptor beta chains drawn from one sample of a study of blood T cell repertoires in COVID-19. Sequencing used immunoSEQ multiplex PCR; TCRdb keeps in-frame clones, though not all of them. The table has about 440,000 clones, 90% seen once. What was sequenced was PBMCs or T cells enriched from blood (not recorded which). The receptors stem from a man in his late teens or twenties who had recovered from COVID-19. Both conserved end residues are part of each CDR3. A D gene is named only where the DNA matches it firmly. Clone size is given for some rows only: seen once, a few or many times, or a class if the clone is expanded.

>once|TRBV4-1|TRBJ1-5|-
TGCGCCAGCAGCCAAGCTCGGAGCAATCAGCCCCAGCATTTT
CASSQARSNQPQHF
>-|TRBV12-3/TRBV12-4|TRBJ2-2|-
-
CASSFGAGELFF
>-|TRBV5-1|TRBJ2-5|TRBD2
TGCGCCAGCAGCTTGGTGTCTAGCGGGAGCGAGACCCAGTACTTC
CASSLVSSGSETQYF
>-|TRBV11-3|TRBJ2-2|TRBD2
TGTGCCAGCAGCTCCCGGGCTAGCGGGAGCCGCACCGGGGAGCTGTTTTTT
CASSSRASGSRTGELFF
>-|TRBV18|TRBJ1-1|-
TGTGCCAGCTCACCACCAGTAGGGGTAGGTAGCACTGAAGCTTTCTTT
CASSPPVGVGSTEAFF
>-|TRBV19|TRBJ1-5|-
TGTGCCAGTAGTCTGATCTATAGCAATCAGCCCCAGCATTTT
CASSLIYSNQPQHF
>-|TRBV5-4|TRBJ2-2|-
TGTGCCAGCAGCTTGGAAGTTAGCGCGGTCGGGGAGCTGTTTTTT
CASSLEVSAVGELFF
>-|TRBV19|TRBJ2-2|-
TGTGCCAGCCATGATCCGGGGAGATCCGGGGAGCTGTTTTTT
CASHDPGRSGELFF
>-|TRBV10-3|TRBJ1-3|-
TGTGCCAGCCGGGGAGGGCTGAGCTCTGGAAACACCATATATTTT
CASRGGLSSGNTIYF
>-|TRBV28|TRBJ2-1|-
TGTGCCAGCAGCCCTTCGGGGTACTCCTACAATGAGCAGTTCTTC
CASSPSGYSYNEQFF
>-|TRBV3-1/TRBV3-2|TRBJ1-6|TRBD1
TGTGCCAGCAGCCACGAGGGACAGGGGCGGAGGGCACCCCTCCACTTT
CASSHEGQGRRAPLHF
>-|TRBV27|TRBJ2-5|TRBD1
TGTGCCAGCAGTTTATTTTGGGACAGGGTCGGAGAGACCCAGTACTTC
CASSLFWDRVGETQYF
>few|TRBV4-1|TRBJ1-5|-
TGCGCCAGCAGCCGACAGGACAATCAGCCCCAGCATTTT
CASSRQDNQPQHF
>-|TRBV11-2|TRBJ2-1|TRBD2
TGTGCCAGCAGGGTCCTAGCGGGAGGCGGTAATGAGCAGTTCTTC
CASRVLAGGGNEQFF
>-|TRBV9|TRBJ1-1|TRBD1
TGTGCCAGCAGCGCTGACAGGGGGAACACTGAAGCTTTCTTT
CASSADRGNTEAFF
>-|TRBV24-1|TRBJ2-5|-
TGTGCCACCAGTGATTTCCTTTGGCAGTTACAAGAGACCCAGTACTTC
CATSDFLWQLQETQYF
>-|TRBV28|TRBJ1-1|-
TGTGCCAGCAGTTTTATGGGGGCGCGTACTGAAGCTTTCTTT
CASSFMGARTEAFF
>-|TRBV10-3|TRBJ1-2|-
TGTGCCATCAGTCCGACTGGAGATGGCTACACCTTC
CAISPTGDGYTF
>few|TRBV5-1|TRBJ2-2|-
TGCGCCAGCAGCGCTGGACTAACCGGGGAGCTGTTTTTT
CASSAGLTGELFF
>-|TRBV2|TRBJ1-5|-
TGTGCCAGCAGTGATTTCAGTAGCAATCAGCCCCAGCATTTT
CASSDFSSNQPQHF